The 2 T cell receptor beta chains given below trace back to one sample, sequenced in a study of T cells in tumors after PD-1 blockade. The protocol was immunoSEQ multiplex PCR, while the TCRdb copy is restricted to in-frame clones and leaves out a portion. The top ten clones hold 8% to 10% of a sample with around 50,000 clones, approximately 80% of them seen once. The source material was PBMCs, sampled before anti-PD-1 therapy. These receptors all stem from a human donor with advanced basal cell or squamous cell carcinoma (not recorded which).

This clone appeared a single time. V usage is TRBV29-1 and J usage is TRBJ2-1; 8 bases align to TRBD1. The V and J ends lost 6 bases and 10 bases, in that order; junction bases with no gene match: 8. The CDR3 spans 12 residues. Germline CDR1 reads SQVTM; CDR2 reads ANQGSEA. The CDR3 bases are TGCAGCGTCGGAACAGGGGGAAAGGAGCAGTTCTTC. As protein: CSVGTGGKEQFF.

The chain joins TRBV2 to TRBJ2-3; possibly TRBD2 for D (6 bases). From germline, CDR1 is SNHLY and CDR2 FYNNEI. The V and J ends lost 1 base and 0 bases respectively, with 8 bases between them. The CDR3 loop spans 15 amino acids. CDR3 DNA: TGTGCCAGCAGTGAAGGGGGGGAGAGCACAGATACGCAGTATTTT. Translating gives CASSEGGESTDTQYF.